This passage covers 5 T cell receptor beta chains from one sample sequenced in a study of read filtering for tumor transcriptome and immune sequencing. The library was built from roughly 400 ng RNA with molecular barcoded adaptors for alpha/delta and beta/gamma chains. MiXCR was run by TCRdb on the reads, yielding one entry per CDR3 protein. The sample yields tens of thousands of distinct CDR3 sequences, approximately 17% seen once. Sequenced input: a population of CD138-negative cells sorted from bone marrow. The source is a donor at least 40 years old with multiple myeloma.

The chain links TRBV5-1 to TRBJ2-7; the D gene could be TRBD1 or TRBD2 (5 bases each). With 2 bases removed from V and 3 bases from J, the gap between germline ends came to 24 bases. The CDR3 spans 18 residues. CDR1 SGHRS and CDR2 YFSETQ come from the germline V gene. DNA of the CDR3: TGCGCCAGCAGCTTATTTACTCGAGTAGGGACGGGGAACTACGAGCAGTACTTC. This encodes CASSLFTRVGTGNYEQYF.

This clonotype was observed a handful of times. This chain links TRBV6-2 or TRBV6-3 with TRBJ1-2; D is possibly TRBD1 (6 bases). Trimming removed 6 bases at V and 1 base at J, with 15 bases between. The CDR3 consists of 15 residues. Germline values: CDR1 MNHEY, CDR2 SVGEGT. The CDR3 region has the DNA TGTGCCAGCAGCTCCCTGGGAGGGGGTAACTATGGCTACACCTTC. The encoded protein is CASSSLGGGNYGYTF.

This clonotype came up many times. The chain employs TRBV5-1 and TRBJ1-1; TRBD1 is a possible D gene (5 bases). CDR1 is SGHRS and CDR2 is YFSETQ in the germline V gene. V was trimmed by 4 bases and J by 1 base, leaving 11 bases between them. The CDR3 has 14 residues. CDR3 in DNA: TGCGCCAGCAGCCAGACCGGACAGAACACTGAAGCTTTCTTT. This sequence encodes CASSQTGQNTEAFF. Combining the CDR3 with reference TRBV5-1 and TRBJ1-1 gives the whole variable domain KAGVTQTPRYLIKTRGQQVTLSCSPISGHRSVSWYQQTPGQGLQFLFEYFSETQRNKGNFPGRFSGRQFSNSRSEMNVSTLELGDSALYLCASSQTGQNTEAFFGQGTRLTVV.

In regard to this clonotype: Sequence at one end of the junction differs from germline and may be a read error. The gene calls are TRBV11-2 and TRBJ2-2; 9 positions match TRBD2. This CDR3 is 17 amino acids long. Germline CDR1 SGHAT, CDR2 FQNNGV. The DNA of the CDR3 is TGTGCCAGCAGCTTAGGGGATAGCGGGAGCTTTACCGGGGCGCTGCTTTTT. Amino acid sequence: CASSLGDSGSFTGALLF.

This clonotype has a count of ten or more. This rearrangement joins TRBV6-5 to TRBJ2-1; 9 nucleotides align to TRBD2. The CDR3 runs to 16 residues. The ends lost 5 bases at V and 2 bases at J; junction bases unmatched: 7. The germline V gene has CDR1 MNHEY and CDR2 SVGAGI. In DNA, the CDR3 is TGTGCCAGCAGTGAAGAGGCTAGCGGGGCCTACAATGAGCAGTTCTTC. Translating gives CASSEEASGAYNEQFF.